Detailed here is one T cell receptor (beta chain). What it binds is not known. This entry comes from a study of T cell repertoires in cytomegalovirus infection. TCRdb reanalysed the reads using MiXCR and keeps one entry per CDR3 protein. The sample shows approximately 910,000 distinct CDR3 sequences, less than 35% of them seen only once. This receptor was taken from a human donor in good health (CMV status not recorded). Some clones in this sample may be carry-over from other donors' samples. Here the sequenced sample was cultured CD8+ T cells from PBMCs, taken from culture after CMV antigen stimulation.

This CDR3 reads CASSSGGEGSPLHF. As DNA, the CDR3 is TGTGCCAGCAGTTCCGGGGGCGAGGGTTCACCCCTCCACTTT. The chain links TRBV27 to TRBJ1-6; D perhaps matches TRBD1 (6 bases). The ends were cut back, 4 bases at V and 9 bases at J, with 13 bases in the middle. Germline V gene sequence: CDR1 MNHEY, CDR2 SMNVEV (reference sequence). CDR3 size: 14 residues.